The 17 T cell receptor beta chains listed next were all sequenced from one sample in a study of T cell repertoires in cytomegalovirus infection. TCRdb recomputed calls from the reads with MiXCR, one row per CDR3 protein. The sample shows some 560,000 distinct CDR3 sequences, approximately 40% of them seen only once. Their cognate antigens are unknown. This material consisted of cultured PBMCs, taken from culture after CMV antigen stimulation. The receptors here all came from a human donor in good health (CMV status not recorded). Some clones in this sample may be carry-over from other donors' samples.

This chain joins TRBV4-3 and TRBJ2-7; maybe TRBD1 (6 bases). The CDR3 extends over 14 amino acids. The V end was cut by 2 bases, the J end by 1 base, with 9 bases between. Germline loops: CDR1 LGHNA, CDR2 YSLEER. Written as DNA, the CDR3 is TGCGCCAGCAGCCAACTACAGGGATCCTACGAGCAGTACTTC. It is translated as CASSQLQGSYEQYF.

The chain employs TRBV2 and TRBJ2-7; D perhaps matches TRBD1 (5 bases). This CDR3 spans 14 amino acids. Germline lookup yields CDR1 SNHLY and CDR2 FYNNEI. Trimming removed 6 bases from V and 2 bases from J, with 14 bases in between. The CDR3 region is CASRPDSRPYEQYF. CDR3 nucleotide sequence: TGTGCCAGCAGGCCTGACAGTCGACCCTACGAGCAGTACTTC.

The rearrangement links TRBV7-2 to TRBJ2-7; no reliable D call. From germline, CDR1 is SGHTA and CDR2 FQGNSA. CDR3 size: 15 residues. V lost 5 bases and J 6 bases, leaving 20 bases between the germline ends. CDR3 amino acids: CASSTRADGLLEQYF. The CDR3 DNA reads as TGTGCCAGCAGCACCCGGGCGGATGGCCTCCTCGAGCAGTACTTC.

V usage is TRBV6-1 and J usage is TRBJ2-7; D might be TRBD2 (6 bases). Germline assignment: CDR1 MNHNS and CDR2 SASEGT. Trimming removed 6 bases from V and 7 bases from J, with 19 bases in between. The CDR3 has 14 amino acids. CDR3 amino acids: CASSLDPRAGEQYF. CDR3 coding DNA: TGTGCCAGCAGCCTGGATCCCCGGGCGGGGGAGCAGTACTTC.

This clonotype was picked up a small number of times. CDR3 in DNA: TGTGCCAGCAGCGCCGGGCTGCCGGCAAACACCGGGGAGCTGTTTTTT. It is translated as CASSAGLPANTGELFF. The rearrangement uses TRBV5-4 and TRBJ2-2; D ambiguous. From germline, CDR1 is SGHNT and CDR2 YYREEE (reference sequence). CDR3 length: 16 amino acids. Trimming stripped 4 bases from V and 2 bases from J, with 15 bases between.

There are a few counts of this clonotype. The chain couples TRBV6-5 to TRBJ2-3; D is unresolved. Germline assignment: CDR1 MNHEY and CDR2 SVGAGI. This CDR3 region has 16 residues. V shed 6 bases and J shed 2 bases, with 18 bases lying between them. CDR3 DNA sequence: TGTGCCAGCAGCTTGTGGTTTGGGCGCGACACAGATACGCAGTATTTT. Its protein product is CASSLWFGRDTDTQYF.

The V call is TRBV19, the J call TRBJ1-5; a possible D gene is TRBD1 (5 bases). CDR3 size: 18 residues. Germline V gene lookup returns CDR1 LNHDA and CDR2 SQIVND (reference sequence). Trimming stripped 3 bases from V and 0 bases from J, with 18 bases between. The CDR3 reads CASSMRQGGPSSNQPQHF. The CDR3 DNA reads TGTGCCAGTAGTATGCGTCAGGGCGGCCCCAGTAGCAATCAGCCCCAGCATTTT.

This clonotype was observed a handful of times. The gene calls are TRBV6-1 and TRBJ1-2; a possible D gene is TRBD1 (6 bases). Germline-derived CDR1 and CDR2 are MNHNS and SASEGT. The CDR3 length is 11 residues. V lost 11 bases and J 4 bases, leaving 11 bases between the germline ends. CDR3 amino acids: CAGRGGYGYTF. The CDR3 region has the DNA TGTGCCGGGAGGGGGGGCTATGGCTACACCTTC.

This clonotype was observed a few times. V gene TRBV12-3 or TRBV12-4 combines with J gene TRBJ1-1, with D tentatively TRBD1 (6 bases). This CDR3 is built from 16 residues. The V gene lost 6 bases and the J gene lost 2 bases, with 19 bases spanning the gap. CDR3 protein: CASRTLTGTYNTEAFF. Written as DNA, the CDR3 is TGTGCCAGCAGAACTTTGACAGGCACGTATAACACTGAAGCTTTCTTT.

This clonotype was seen only a few times. The chain joins TRBV7-9 to TRBJ2-1; 11 bases line up with TRBD2. CDR1 is SEHNR and CDR2 is FQNEAQ in the germline V gene (reference sequence). The CDR3 totals 15 residues. Trimming cost V 1 base and J 9 bases; bases outside gene matches: 5. CDR3 sequence: CASSLDASGGREQFF. CDR3 nucleotides: TGTGCCAGCAGCTTAGATGCTAGCGGGGGGCGTGAGCAGTTCTTC. The complete variable domain, with remaining parts taken from reference TRBV7-9 and TRBJ2-1, reads DTGVSQNPRHKITKRGQNVTFRCDPISEHNRLYWYRQTLGQGPEFLTYFQNEAQLEKSRLLSDRFSAERPKGSFSTLEIQRTEQGDSAMYLCASSLDASGGREQFFGPGTRLTVL.

In regard to this clonotype: A junction boundary mismatches the germline segment, possibly from a read error. V usage is TRBV5-3 and J usage is TRBJ2-1; perhaps TRBD2 as D (6 bases). TRBV5-3 is an ORF, with its function uncertain. The CDR3 runs 15 residues. The CDR3 DNA is TGTGCCAGCAGCTGGGGACTTGTAGATTACAATGAGCAGTTCTTC. Its translation is CASSWGLVDYNEQFF.

This clonotype has only a few counts. The chain employs TRBV12-3 or TRBV12-4 and TRBJ2-1, with 11 bases that match TRBD2. After removal of 6 bases from V and 7 bases from J, the junction contained 5 bases not matched to a gene. The CDR3 spans 14 residues. The CDR3 protein is CASSLAGGWNEQFF. CDR3 DNA: TGTGCCAGCAGCCTAGCGGGGGGTTGGAATGAGCAGTTCTTC.

The chain couples TRBV7-9 to TRBJ1-5, with D unresolved. The CDR3 has 15 amino acids. CDR1 is SEHNR and CDR2 is FQNEAQ in the germline V gene (reference sequence). V shed 5 bases and J shed 5 bases, with 16 bases lying between them. CDR3 protein: CASSMGSGNYQPQHF. The CDR3 nucleotides read TGTGCCAGCAGCATGGGGTCCGGGAACTATCAGCCCCAGCATTTT.

This clonotype turned up a few times. The CDR3 protein is CASSYPWIAYGYTF. The CDR3 nucleotides read TGTGCCAGCAGCTACCCCTGGATCGCCTATGGCTACACCTTC. The chain has TRBV7-2 and TRBJ1-2; D is unclear. The V and J ends lost 4 bases and 4 bases respectively, with 13 bases between them. The germline CDR1 and CDR2 sequences are SGHTA and FQGNSA. The CDR3 is 14 amino acids.

This clonotype came up a few times. This rearrangement joins TRBV11-2 to TRBJ2-7; 8 positions agree with TRBD2. V was clipped by 0 bases and J by 7 bases; unmatched bases: 17. Germline lookup yields CDR1 SGHAT and CDR2 FQNNGV. This CDR3 comprises 18 residues. Here the CDR3 reads CASSLDLAWVAGSGEQYF. In DNA form, the CDR3 reads TGTGCCAGCAGCTTAGATTTGGCGTGGGTAGCGGGATCGGGTGAGCAGTACTTC. Full variable domain (rest looked up from reference TRBV11-2 and TRBJ2-7): EAGVAQSPRYKIIEKRQSVAFWCNPISGHATLYWYQQILGQGPKLLIQFQNNGVVDDSQLPKDRFSAERLKGVDSTLKIQPAKLEDSAVYLCASSLDLAWVAGSGEQYFGPGTRLTVT.

In its sample, this clonotype was seen a few times. One end of the junction fails to match germline, which may point to a read error. V is TRBV12-3 or TRBV12-4 and J is TRBJ1-1, with a possible D match to TRBD1 (5 bases). This CDR3 region has 12 residues. The CDR3 sequence: CASSLGGGEAFF. The CDR3 nucleotides read TGTGCCAGCAGCTTAGGCGGGGGTGAAGCTTTCTTT.

This clonotype was counted a few times. The V call is TRBV6-1, the J call TRBJ1-1, with D unresolved. The germline V gene encodes CDR1 MNHNS and CDR2 SASEGT. CDR3 length: 14 amino acids. V was shortened by 2 bases and J by 0 bases, with 7 bases between the two germline ends. The CDR3 nucleotides read TGTGCCAGCAGTGAAATCAGCATGAACACTGAAGCTTTCTTT. Its translation: CASSEISMNTEAFF.